The following is a TCR beta chain sequence with its context. Its target is not known. The sample belongs to a study of shared clonotypes between healthy human individuals. About the research overall: CD4 naive and CD4 memory each took three plates per donor, while CD8 naive took two and CD8 memory one. Study-wide results and caveats: Sequencing depth was expected to affect clonotype sharing among donors.

The CDR3 totals 13 residues. Germline lookup yields CDR1 LNHNV and CDR2 YYDKDF (reference sequence). V shed 5 bases and J shed 4 bases, with 11 bases lying between them. TCRdb keeps only in-frame clones here, not all; method: immunoSEQ multiplex PCR. The table shows fewer than 400,000 clones, with under 80% occurring only once. The receptor was derived from a man between 25 and 39 years old in good health. The sequencing sample was made of memory CD4+ T cells sorted from blood. The subset is: CD45RA-negative fraction. The gene calls are TRBV15 and TRBJ1-2; no definite D call. CDR3 nucleotide sequence: TGTGCCACCAGCGGCCTGGGCGGCTATGGCTACACCTTC. This encodes CATSGLGGYGYTF.